Listed below are T cell receptor beta chains from one sample, sequenced in a study of blood T cell repertoires in COVID-19. Data came from immunoSEQ multiplex PCR; TCRdb stores just in-frame clones and leaves some out. The sample has tens of thousands of clones, approximately 86% seen once; the top ten hold about 15%. The sequenced sample consisted of peripheral blood. The receptors originated from a male donor with acute or convalescent COVID-19. CDR3s include the opening cysteine and the closing phenylalanine or tryptophan. A D gene is named only where the DNA matches it firmly. Some rows mark clone size as missing; the rest say once, few, many or name a class of expanded clone.

TGTGCCAGCAGTGCGACGGAGGGGGGCTACACCTTC CASSATEGGYTF TRBJ1-2 . TRBV6-2/TRBV6-3 . 12
TGTGCCAGCAGCTTAGGACAGTTCCACGAGCAGTACTTC CASSLGQFHEQYF TRBJ2-7 . TRBV11-1 . 13
TGTGCCAGCAGTTGGGACATCTACTACGAGCAGTACTTC CASSWDIYYEQYF TRBJ2-7 . TRBV12-3/TRBV12-4 . 13
TGTGCCAGCAGCCCACTAGTGGAGCAGTTCTTC CASSPLVEQFF TRBJ2-1 . TRBV7-9 . 11
TGCAGCGTTGAAGGGCCGGGCTATGGCTACACCTTC CSVEGPGYGYTF TRBJ1-2 few TRBV29-1 . 12
TGTGCCAGCAGTTACTCAGCGGGAATCGGGGGAGATACGCAGTATTTT CASSYSAGIGGDTQYF TRBJ2-3 . TRBV6-5 TRBD2 16
TGTGCCAGCAGCTTAGTAGCAGGGGCGAACACTGAAGCTTTCTTT CASSLVAGANTEAFF TRBJ1-1 . TRBV7-9 . 15
TGCGCCAGCAGCCAAGATGCGGGGGGCGATGAAAAACTGTTTTTT CASSQDAGGDEKLFF TRBJ1-4 . TRBV4-1 . 15
TGCAGTGTTAGTGGGGCCCGGCGTCGGACTGAAGCTTTCTTT CSVSGARRRTEAFF TRBJ1-1 . TRBV20-1 . 14
TGCAGTGCTACCGGGGAAGAGACCCAGTACTTC CSATGEETQYF TRBJ2-5 . TRBV20-1 . 11
TGTGCCAGCAGTAGGTTGGGGGGGAACACTGAAGCTTTCTTT CASSRLGGNTEAFF TRBJ1-1 . TRBV28 . 14
TGCGCCAGCAGCCCGGGGATGGTGGGCAATCAGCCCCAGCATTTT CASSPGMVGNQPQHF TRBJ1-5 . TRBV5-1 . 15
TGTGCCAGCAGCTTTAGCGGGGGTAGAGAGACCCAGTACTTC CASSFSGGRETQYF TRBJ2-5 . TRBV11-2 TRBD2 14
TGTGCCAGTTCCCCGGACAGGGGTACCGGGGAGCTGTTTTTT CASSPDRGTGELFF TRBJ2-2 few TRBV19 TRBD1 14
TGCGCCAGCAGCCAAGATCCCCCTCGGGAGGCCGCAAGAGGGTTGAACACTGAAGCTTTCTTT CASSQDPPREAARGLNTEAFF TRBJ1-1 . TRBV4-1 . 21
TGTGCCAGCAGCTTAGGGGGGGTTTCCGGGGAGCTGTTTTTT CASSLGGVSGELFF TRBJ2-2 . TRBV11-3 . 14
TGTGCCAGCAGCCTTGACGCCGGAGGAAGCAATCAGCCCCAGCATTTT CASSLDAGGSNQPQHF TRBJ1-5 . TRBV7-2 . 16
TGTGCCAGCAGTGTCGAGACAGGTCCACACTACGAGCAGTACTTC CASSVETGPHYEQYF TRBJ2-7 . TRBV2 . 15
TGCAGCTTTCGTCGGGACACAGATACGCAGTATTTT CSFRRDTDTQYF TRBJ2-3 once TRBV29-1 . 12
TGTGCCTGGAGTGTACCGCCCAGGGGGGTGCATTCACCCCTCCACTTT CAWSVPPRGVHSPLHF TRBJ1-6 . TRBV30 TRBD1 16
TGTGCCAGTTACCTACTAGCGGGTCCCAACACCGGGGAGCTGTTTTTT CASYLLAGPNTGELFF TRBJ2-2 . TRBV6-6 TRBD2 16
TGTGCCAGCAGCGAACGAGGGTGGCAGGGGATTGACGAGCAGTACTTC CASSERGWQGIDEQYF TRBJ2-7 . TRBV6-1 . 16
TGTGCCTGGAGCGATTGGGGGGGCAGTCAGCCCCAGCATTTT CAWSDWGGSQPQHF TRBJ1-5 few TRBV30 . 14
TGTGCCAGCAGCAGGGACCGGGAGAGGGCCCAGTACTTC CASSRDRERAQYF TRBJ2-5 . TRBV7-6 . 13
TGTGCCAGCAGGGAAGCACAGGGGGCGGTCGACGAGCAGTACTTC CASREAQGAVDEQYF TRBJ2-7 . TRBV2 TRBD1 15
TGTGCCAGCTCACCGGGGGGTCAGCCCCAGCATTTT CASSPGGQPQHF TRBJ1-5 . TRBV18 . 12
TGTGCCAGCAGTGACGACAGCAACTCCTACGAGCAGTACTTC CASSDDSNSYEQYF TRBJ2-7 . TRBV6-1 . 14
TGTGCCAGCAGTCAACCTGACAGGGGTATAGGCTACGAGCAGTACTTC CASSQPDRGIGYEQYF TRBJ2-7 . TRBV27 TRBD1 16
TGTGCCAGCAGTGATCCGGGACAGGGGTACACCGGGGAGCTGTTTTTT CASSDPGQGYTGELFF TRBJ2-2 . TRBV2 TRBD1 16
TGTGCCAGTAAAGGGGCATCCGGGACTAGCGGGTTTGGAGAGACCCAGTACTTC CASKGASGTSGFGETQYF TRBJ2-5 . TRBV19 TRBD2 18
TGTGCCAGCAGCCAAGATTTTCGACAGGGGAGGACCGGGGAGCTGTTTTTT CASSQDFRQGRTGELFF TRBJ2-2 . TRBV3-1/TRBV3-2 TRBD1 17
TGCAGCGTTGAAGACGGGGGAACCCAAGAGACCCAGTACTTC CSVEDGGTQETQYF TRBJ2-5 . TRBV29-1 . 14
TGCAGCGCCTCTGGGGGGACTAGAGGACCTAACGAGCAGTACTTC CSASGGTRGPNEQYF TRBJ2-7 . TRBV29-1 TRBD2 15
TGCGCCAGCAGTGGTAGCATTGAGCAGTTCTTC CASSGSIEQFF TRBJ2-1 . TRBV10-2 . 11
TGCGCCAGCAGCACAAGCCCAGGGGCCGGGGTAGAAGCTTTCTTT CASSTSPGAGVEAFF TRBJ1-1 . TRBV5-1 . 15